This entry lists 24 T cell receptor beta chains sequenced from one sample in a study of T cells after yellow fever vaccination. TCRdb re-derived calls from the 5' RACE reads in MiXCR, one entry per CDR3 protein. This sample has over 300,000 distinct CDR3 sequences, with about 4% found just once. Specimen: PBMCs, collected 5 days after the yellow fever booster vaccination. These receptors came from a man between 18 and 35 years old who received the YFV17D yellow fever vaccine.

This clonotype was picked up a small number of times. The genes are TRBV9 and TRBJ2-2, with 8 bases fitting TRBD1. V was clipped by 2 bases and J by 6 bases; unmatched bases: 6. The CDR3 has 15 amino acids. Germline values: CDR1 SGDLS, CDR2 YYNGEE. The CDR3 loop is CASSVWTGSSGELFF. DNA of the CDR3: TGTGCCAGCAGCGTGTGGACAGGGTCCTCCGGGGAGCTGTTTTTT.

This clonotype was recorded at least ten times. The chain has TRBV20-1 and TRBJ2-1; 9 positions agree with TRBD2. After removal of 4 bases from V and 2 bases from J, the junction contained 6 bases not matched to a gene. The CDR3 runs 15 residues. Germline CDR1 reads DFQATT; CDR2 reads SNEGSKA (reference sequence). The CDR3 nucleotides read TGCAGTGCTATAGGCGTAGCGGGGGCCTACAATGAGCAGTTCTTC. It is translated as CSAIGVAGAYNEQFF.

CDR3 in amino acids: CASSESGATKNIQYF. DNA of the CDR3: TGTGCCAGCAGTGAGTCGGGGGCAACCAAAAACATTCAGTACTTC. The V and J genes are TRBV6-4 and TRBJ2-4, with D perhaps given as TRBD1 or TRBD2 (6 bases each). The CDR3 contains 15 residues. V gave up 3 bases and J gave up 2 bases, with 11 bases separating them. Germline CDR1 and CDR2: MRHNA and SNTAGT.

Notes on this clonotype: At one end the junction does not follow the germline gene, possibly because of a read error. The V and J genes are TRBV4-1 and TRBJ2-6; D not certain. The germline gives CDR1 MGHRA, CDR2 YSYEKL. The CDR3 extends over 14 amino acids. DNA of the CDR3: TGCGCCGGCAGTGGTAGCTCTGGGGCCAACGTCCTGACTTTC. Its protein is CAGSGSSGANVLTF.

The DNA for the CDR3 is TGTGCCAGGGAGTCGAGGGGAGGTGGCTACACCTTC. Protein: CARESRGGGYTF. The chain carries TRBV6-5 and TRBJ1-2; perhaps TRBD1 as D (5 bases). Trimming removed 9 bases at V and 7 bases at J, with 15 bases between. The CDR3 extends over 12 amino acids. Looked up from germline, CDR1 is MNHEY and CDR2 is SVGAGI.

The chain carries TRBV3-1 and TRBJ2-7, with D perhaps TRBD1 (5 bases). The CDR3 sequence is 16 residues long. Trimming took 1 base from V and 5 from J, leaving 18 bases between them. Germline CDR1 is LGHDT and CDR2 is YNNKEL (reference sequence). CDR3 nucleotides: TGTGCCAGCAGCCAAGGATTCCGACTGGGGCCCCACGAGCAGTACGTC. It is translated as CASSQGFRLGPHEQYV.

In its sample, this clonotype was seen a few times. The chain couples TRBV6-6 to TRBJ2-2, with a weak D call TRBD1 (6 bases). From germline, CDR1 is MNHNY and CDR2 SVGAGI (reference sequence). The CDR3 runs to 15 residues. Trimming pared 4 bases from V and 6 bases from J, leaving 15 bases between. In DNA, the CDR3 is TGTGCCAGCAGTTCCCGGACAGTCAACGCCGGGGAGCTGTTTTTT. Its translation is CASSSRTVNAGELFF.

Ten or more counts support this clonotype. The genes are TRBV14 and TRBJ1-2; D not resolved. In germline, CDR1 is SGHDN, CDR2 FVKESK. The CDR3 contains 15 residues. V dropped 1 base and J dropped 4 bases, with 13 bases sitting between them. CDR3 nucleotides: TGTGCCAGCAGCCAAGCGCACAATAGTCCCTATGGCTACACCTTC. Translated: CASSQAHNSPYGYTF.

This clonotype was picked up many times. The chain has TRBV6-1 and TRBJ2-1, with D possibly being TRBD2 (6 bases). The CDR3 is 13 residues long. Germline CDR1 MNHNS, CDR2 SASEGT. Trimming removed 6 bases from V and 4 bases from J, with 10 bases in between. The CDR3, as DNA: TGTGCCAGCAGCGCACGGGAGTACAATGAGCAGTTCTTC. Translated, it gives CASSAREYNEQFF.

This clonotype was seen more than once but under ten times. The gene calls are TRBV12-3 or TRBV12-4 and TRBJ1-1; 8 nucleotides agree with TRBD1. Trimming at V came to 4 bases and at J to 4 bases, leaving 8 bases not matched to a gene. There are 15 residues in the CDR3. The CDR3 is CASSSSPTGVTEAFF. The CDR3, as DNA: TGTGCCAGCAGTTCCTCTCCGACAGGGGTCACTGAAGCTTTCTTT.

The chain employs TRBV4-3 and TRBJ2-4, with 8 bases identical to TRBD1. CDR1 and CDR2 from the germline V gene are LGHNA and YSLEER. This CDR3 spans 16 amino acids. The V and J ends lost 0 bases and 7 bases, in that order; junction bases with no gene match: 8. The DNA for the CDR3 is TGCGCCAGCAGCCAAGAACCCCAGGGGGCTTTGAACATTCAGTACTTC. Amino acids: CASSQEPQGALNIQYF.

There are many counts of this clonotype. V is TRBV5-4 and J is TRBJ2-1, with D perhaps matching TRBD1 or TRBD2 (6 bases each). Trimming left V 3 bases short and J 7 bases short, with 17 bases between. Germline-derived CDR1 and CDR2 are SGHNT and YYREEE (reference sequence). The CDR3 has 15 residues. The CDR3 coding sequence is TGTGCCAGCAGCTCGGGGGCGCAGGCCAGAAATGAGCAGTTCTTC. It codes for CASSSGAQARNEQFF.

This clonotype was observed at least ten times. The genes are TRBV20-1 and TRBJ1-1; possible D gene TRBD1, 5 bases. Per germline, CDR1 DFQATT and CDR2 SNEGSKA (reference sequence). Trimming removed 5 bases from V and 3 bases from J, with 16 bases in between. CDR3 length: 14 amino acids. CDR3 DNA sequence: TGCAGTGCTCGACCGCCAGGGTCATACACTGAAGCTTTCTTT. This codes for CSARPPGSYTEAFF.

For this clonotype: Without the conserved terminal phenylalanine or tryptophan, this CDR3 likely stems from a read error. J is TRBJ2-1 and V is TRBV27, with TRBD1 as a possible D gene (6 bases). This CDR3 has 13 amino acids. The germline V and J ends were trimmed by 2 bases and 6 bases, with 8 bases remaining between them. In germline, CDR1 is MNHEY, CDR2 SMNVEV (reference sequence). The CDR3 loop reads CASSLIGGNEQFL. In DNA, the CDR3 is TGTGCCAGCAGTTTAATAGGGGGCAATGAGCAGTTCTTA.

The rearrangement uses TRBV4-1 and TRBJ1-2, with 9 bases aligning to TRBD1. Germline lookup yields CDR1 MGHRA and CDR2 YSYEKL. The trim removed 5 bases at V and 5 bases at J, leaving 9 bases unmatched. CDR3 length: 15 amino acids. In DNA, the CDR3 is TGCGCCAGCAGCGGGCTGGGACAGGGAAGTTATGGCTACACCTTC. Protein: CASSGLGQGSYGYTF.

The gene calls are TRBV5-4 and TRBJ2-4; perhaps TRBD2 as D (5 bases). Germline V gives CDR1 SGHNT, CDR2 YYREEE (reference sequence). The V end lost 1 base, the J end lost 2 bases, and 10 bases lay between the germline ends. The CDR3 is 15 residues long. Here the CDR3 reads CASSLSGASKNIQYF. The CDR3 DNA reads TGTGCCAGCAGCTTGAGCGGCGCCTCCAAAAACATTCAGTACTTC.

In DNA, the CDR3 is TGTGCCAGCAGGCGACTAGACACAGATACGCAGTATTTT. Residues: CASRRLDTDTQYF. The chain has TRBV5-4 and TRBJ2-3; tentatively, D is TRBD2 (6 bases). CDR1 and CDR2 (germline): SGHNT, YYREEE (reference sequence). Trimming pared 5 bases from V and 2 bases from J, leaving 9 bases between. CDR3 length equals 13 residues.

This clonotype was observed a few times. The chain recombines TRBV5-1 with TRBJ1-5, with unresolved D. The CDR3 runs 14 residues. Trimming stripped 4 bases from V and 4 bases from J, with 12 bases between. Germline V gene data show CDR1 as SGHRS and CDR2 as YFSETQ. The DNA of the CDR3 is TGCGCCAGCAGCCCAACCGATCTAAATCAGCCCCAGCATTTT. Translated, it gives CASSPTDLNQPQHF. The full variable domain, rest sourced from reference TRBV5-1 and TRBJ1-5, is KAGVTQTPRYLIKTRGQQVTLSCSPISGHRSVSWYQQTPGQGLQFLFEYFSETQRNKGNFPGRFSGRQFSNSRSEMNVSTLELGDSALYLCASSPTDLNQPQHFGDGTRLSIL.

This clonotype occurred a few times. This chain connects TRBV12-3 or TRBV12-4 to TRBJ2-3; the D is unclear. This CDR3 spans 14 amino acids. V shed 2 bases and J shed 4 bases, with 10 bases lying between them. This CDR3 is CASSLRPESDTQYF. Written as DNA, the CDR3 is TGTGCCAGCAGTTTACGTCCAGAATCAGATACGCAGTATTTT.

This clonotype was seen a few times. The gene calls are TRBV6-2 or TRBV6-3 and TRBJ1-1; D gene unclear. CDR1 MNHEY and CDR2 SVGEGT come from the germline V gene. The ends were cut back, 7 bases at V and 5 bases at J, with 20 bases in the middle. The CDR3 length is 15 residues. CDR3 loop: CASTIRGGVGTEAFF. CDR3 nucleotides: TGTGCCAGCACCATACGAGGCGGCGTTGGGACTGAAGCTTTCTTT.

The chain uses TRBV7-8 and TRBJ2-7, with D perhaps matching TRBD2 (5 bases). Looked up from germline, CDR1 is SGHVS and CDR2 is FQNEAQ. The V and J ends lost 5 bases and 2 bases respectively, with 13 bases between them. The CDR3 sequence is 14 residues long. The DNA of the CDR3 is TGTGCCAGCAGCCGCGGGCCCCCGCCCTACGAGCAGTACTTC. Protein sequence: CASSRGPPPYEQYF.

This clonotype appeared a few times. The rearrangement joins TRBV12-3 or TRBV12-4 to TRBJ2-7, with D uncertain. The V end lost 3 bases, the J end lost 6 bases, and 9 bases lay between the germline ends. The CDR3 runs to 12 residues. CDR3 coding DNA: TGTGCCAGCAGTTTTCAATCTTCCGAGCAGTACGTC. Protein sequence: CASSFQSSEQYV.

This chain connects TRBV27 to TRBJ2-6; TRBD2 matches 9 bases. Germline V lookup: CDR1 MNHEY, CDR2 SMNVEV (reference sequence). The CDR3 extends over 17 amino acids. J gave up 1 base and V 4 bases, and 5 bases lay outside the gene matches. The CDR3, as DNA: TGTGCCAGCAGTTCCGAGCGGGGGGCTTCTGGGGCCAACGTCCTGACTTTC. Translating it yields CASSSERGASGANVLTF.

The chain combines TRBV4-2 with TRBJ1-1; D remains ambiguous. The germline V gene has CDR1 LGHNA and CDR2 YNFKEQ. Trimming pared 4 bases from V and 3 bases from J, leaving 15 bases between. This CDR3 is 15 amino acids long. CDR3 sequence (DNA): TGTGCCAGCAGCCCTCTAAATCTTTTGGACACTGAAGCTTTCTTT. Amino acids: CASSPLNLLDTEAFF.